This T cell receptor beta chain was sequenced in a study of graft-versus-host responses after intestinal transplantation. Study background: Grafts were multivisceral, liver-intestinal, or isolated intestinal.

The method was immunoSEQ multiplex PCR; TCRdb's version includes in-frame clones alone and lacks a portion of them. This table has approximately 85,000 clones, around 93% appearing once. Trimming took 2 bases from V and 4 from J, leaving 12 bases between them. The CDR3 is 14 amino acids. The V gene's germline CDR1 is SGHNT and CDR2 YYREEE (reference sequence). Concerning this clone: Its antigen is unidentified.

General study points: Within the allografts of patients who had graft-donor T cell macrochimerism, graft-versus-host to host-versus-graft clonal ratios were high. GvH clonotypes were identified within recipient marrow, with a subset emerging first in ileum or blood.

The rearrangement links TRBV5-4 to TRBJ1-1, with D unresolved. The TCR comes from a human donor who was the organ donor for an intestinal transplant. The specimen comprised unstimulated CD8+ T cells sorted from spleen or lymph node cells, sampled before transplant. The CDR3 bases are TGTGCCAGCAGCTTCGTGGGTAAAAGCACTGAAGCTTTCTTT. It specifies CASSFVGKSTEAFF.